This entry is about one T cell receptor (beta chain). Its antigen remains unidentified. The source of the sample is a study of T cell responses to AZD1222 COVID-19 vaccine. The length of the CDR3 is 12 residues. Trimming pared 1 base from V and 2 bases from J, leaving 3 bases between. The V gene's germline CDR1 is SGHRS and CDR2 YFSETQ. Study findings and constraints: It was only after the peak T cell response that any repertoires were sampled.

Some clones are missing from TCRdb's copy, which holds only in-frame ones; the method was immunoSEQ multiplex PCR. The data contain around 100,000 clones, roughly 86% of them seen just once; the ten biggest clones take up about 3.1%. The source material was peripheral blood, sampled 28 days after the second dose of the MenACWY control vaccine. This chain joins TRBV5-1 and TRBJ1-2, with no clear D. This clonotype was sampled from an adult who received the MenACWY meningococcal vaccine as a control. The DNA of the CDR3 is TGCGCCAGCAGCTTGTCAAACTATGGCTACACCTTC. This codes for CASSLSNYGYTF.